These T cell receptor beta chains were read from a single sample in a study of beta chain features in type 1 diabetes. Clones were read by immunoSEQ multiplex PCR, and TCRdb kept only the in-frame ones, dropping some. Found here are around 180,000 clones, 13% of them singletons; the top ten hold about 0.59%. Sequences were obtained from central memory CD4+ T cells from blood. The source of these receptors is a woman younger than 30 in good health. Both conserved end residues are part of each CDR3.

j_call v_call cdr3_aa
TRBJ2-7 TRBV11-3 CASSLGARQDYEQYF
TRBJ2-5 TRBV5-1 CASSEGVAAETQYF
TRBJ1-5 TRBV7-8 CASSQDRNSNQPQHF
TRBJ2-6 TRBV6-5 CASSSSGANVLTF
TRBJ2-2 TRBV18 CASSPSSGSNTGELFF
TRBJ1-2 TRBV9 CASSPQGADYGYTF
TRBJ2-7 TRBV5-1 CASSFERGLYYEQYF
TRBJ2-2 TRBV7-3 CASSPGLAGESGTPGSCFF
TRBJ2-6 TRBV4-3 CASSREQASGANVLTF
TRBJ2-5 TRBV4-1 CASSQGGLAGGETQYF
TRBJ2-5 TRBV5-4 CASSSDSFQETQYF